This record covers a single T cell receptor beta chain. The antigen is unknown. The V segment lost 3 bases and the J segment 6 bases; nucleotides outside the gene matches: 5. CDR1 is KGHSH, CDR2 LQKENI, per germline. The CDR3 length is 14 residues. The study team obtained lesional scalp punch biopsies and peripheral blood from alopecia areata patients. RNA was isolated and reverse transcribed to cDNA, the sequencing template. Method: immunoSEQ multiplex PCR; TCRdb's copy keeps in-frame clones and lacks some. The table lists hundreds of thousands of clones, under 80% of them singletons. This entry comes from a study of CD8+ T cells in alopecia areata. Turning to the study itself: Tofacitinib was taken orally by treated patients, and the dose was 5 to 10 mg twice daily. Study-level findings and limits: Against the mouse data, patients shared TCRs less clearly, possibly for HLA reasons. More clonal than normal scalp was lesional scalp, particularly alopecia totalis/universalis.

The input for sequencing was CD4+ T cells sorted from blood, taken at week 0. This chain connects TRBV18 to TRBJ1-1; TRBD1 matches at 9 bases. This clonotype originated in a human donor with alopecia areata. CDR3 DNA sequence: TGTGCCAGCTCACCGGGACAGGGTATCCCTGAAGCTTTCTTT. It translates to CASSPGQGIPEAFF.